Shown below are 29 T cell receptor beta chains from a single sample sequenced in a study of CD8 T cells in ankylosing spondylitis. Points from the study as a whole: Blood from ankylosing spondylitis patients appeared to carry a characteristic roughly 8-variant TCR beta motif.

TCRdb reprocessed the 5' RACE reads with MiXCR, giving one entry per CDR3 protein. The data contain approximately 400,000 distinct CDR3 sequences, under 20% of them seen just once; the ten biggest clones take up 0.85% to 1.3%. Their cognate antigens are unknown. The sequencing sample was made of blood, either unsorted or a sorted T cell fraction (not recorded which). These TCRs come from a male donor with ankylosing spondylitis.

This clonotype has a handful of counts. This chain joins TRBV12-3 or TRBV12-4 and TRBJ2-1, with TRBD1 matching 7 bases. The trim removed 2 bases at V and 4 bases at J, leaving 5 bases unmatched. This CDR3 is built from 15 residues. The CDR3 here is CASSLKRGPYNEQFF. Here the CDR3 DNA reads TGTGCCAGCAGTTTAAAAAGGGGGCCTTACAATGAGCAGTTCTTC.

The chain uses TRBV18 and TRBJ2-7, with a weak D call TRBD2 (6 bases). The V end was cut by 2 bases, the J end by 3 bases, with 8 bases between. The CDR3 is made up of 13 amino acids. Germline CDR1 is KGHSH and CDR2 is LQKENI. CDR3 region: CASSPGGGYEQYF. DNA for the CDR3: TGTGCCAGCTCACCAGGGGGAGGCTACGAGCAGTACTTC.

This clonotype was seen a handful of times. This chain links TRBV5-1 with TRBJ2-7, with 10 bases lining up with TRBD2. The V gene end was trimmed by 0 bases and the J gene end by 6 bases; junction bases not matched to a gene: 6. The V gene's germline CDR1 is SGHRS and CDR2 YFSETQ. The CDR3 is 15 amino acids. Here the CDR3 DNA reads TGCGCCAGCAGCTTGGCGGCTAGCGGGAGAGCCGAGCAGTACTTC. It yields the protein CASSLAASGRAEQYF. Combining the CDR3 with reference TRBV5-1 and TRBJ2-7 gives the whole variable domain KAGVTQTPRYLIKTRGQQVTLSCSPISGHRSVSWYQQTPGQGLQFLFEYFSETQRNKGNFPGRFSGRQFSNSRSEMNVSTLELGDSALYLCASSLAASGRAEQYFGPGTRLTVT.

The CDR3 sequence is CSASLGLAGTEQYF. The CDR3 DNA reads as TGCAGTGCTAGTTTGGGACTAGCGGGGACCGAGCAGTACTTC. The gene calls are TRBV20-1 and TRBJ2-7; TRBD2 matches at 13 bases. The J segment lost 6 bases and the V segment lost 3 bases, leaving 5 bases of the junction unmatched. Germline CDR1 and CDR2: DFQATT and SNEGSKA (reference sequence). The CDR3 is made up of 14 amino acids.

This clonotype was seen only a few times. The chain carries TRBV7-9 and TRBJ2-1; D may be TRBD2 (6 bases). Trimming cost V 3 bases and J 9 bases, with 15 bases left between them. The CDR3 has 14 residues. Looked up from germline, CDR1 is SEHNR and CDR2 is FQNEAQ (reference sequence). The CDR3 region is CASSFLAPVSEQFF. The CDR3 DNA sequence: TGTGCCAGCAGCTTTCTAGCGCCGGTGAGTGAGCAGTTCTTC.

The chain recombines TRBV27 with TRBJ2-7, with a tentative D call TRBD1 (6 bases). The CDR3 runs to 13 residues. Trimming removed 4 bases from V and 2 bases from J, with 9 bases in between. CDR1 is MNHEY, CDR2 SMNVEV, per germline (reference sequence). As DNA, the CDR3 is TGTGCCAGCAGTTCACAGGGTCCCTACGAGCAGTACTTC. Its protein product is CASSSQGPYEQYF.

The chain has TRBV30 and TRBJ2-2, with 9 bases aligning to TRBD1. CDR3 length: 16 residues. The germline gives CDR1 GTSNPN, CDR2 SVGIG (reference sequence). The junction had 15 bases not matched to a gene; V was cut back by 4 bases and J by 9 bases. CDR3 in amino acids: CAWTVPGQGRGRELFF. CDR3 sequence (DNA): TGTGCCTGGACCGTCCCGGGACAGGGTAGGGGTCGGGAGCTGTTTTTT. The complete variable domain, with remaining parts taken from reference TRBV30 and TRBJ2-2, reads SQTIHQWPATLVQPVGSPLSLECTVEGTSNPNLYWYRQAAGRGLQLLFYSVGIGQISSEVPQNLSASRPQDRQFILSSKKLLLSDSGFYLCAWTVPGQGRGRELFFGEGSRLTVL.

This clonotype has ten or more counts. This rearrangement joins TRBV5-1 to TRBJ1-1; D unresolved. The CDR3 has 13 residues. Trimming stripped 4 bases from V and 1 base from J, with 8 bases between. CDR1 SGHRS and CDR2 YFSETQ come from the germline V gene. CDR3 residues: CASSGGRNTEAFF. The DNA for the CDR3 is TGCGCCAGCAGCGGAGGGAGGAACACTGAAGCTTTCTTT. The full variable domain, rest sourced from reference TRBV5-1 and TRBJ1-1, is KAGVTQTPRYLIKTRGQQVTLSCSPISGHRSVSWYQQTPGQGLQFLFEYFSETQRNKGNFPGRFSGRQFSNSRSEMNVSTLELGDSALYLCASSGGRNTEAFFGQGTRLTVV.

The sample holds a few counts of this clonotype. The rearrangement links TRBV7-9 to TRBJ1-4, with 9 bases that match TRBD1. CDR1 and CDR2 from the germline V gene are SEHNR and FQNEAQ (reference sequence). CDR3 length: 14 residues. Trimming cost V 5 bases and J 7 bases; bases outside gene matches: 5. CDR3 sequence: CASSPGTGFEKLFF. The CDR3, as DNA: TGTGCCAGCAGCCCCGGGACAGGGTTTGAAAAACTGTTTTTT.

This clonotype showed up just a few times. The CDR3 region is CASSEGRNQPQHF. The CDR3 nucleotides read TGTGCCAGCAGTGAGGGACGTAATCAGCCCCAGCATTTT. The chain carries TRBV25-1 and TRBJ1-5, with TRBD1 as a possible D gene (5 bases). The ends were cut back, 3 bases at V and 4 bases at J, with 7 bases in the middle. CDR3 length equals 13 residues. Germline V CDR1 and CDR2: MGHDK, SYGVNS.

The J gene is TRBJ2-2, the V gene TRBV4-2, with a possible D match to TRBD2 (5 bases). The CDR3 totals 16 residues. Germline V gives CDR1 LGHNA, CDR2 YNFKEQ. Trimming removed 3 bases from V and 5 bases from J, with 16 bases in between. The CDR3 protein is CASSHVLLEETGELFF. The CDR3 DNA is TGTGCCAGCAGCCATGTCCTGCTGGAGGAGACCGGGGAGCTGTTTTTT.

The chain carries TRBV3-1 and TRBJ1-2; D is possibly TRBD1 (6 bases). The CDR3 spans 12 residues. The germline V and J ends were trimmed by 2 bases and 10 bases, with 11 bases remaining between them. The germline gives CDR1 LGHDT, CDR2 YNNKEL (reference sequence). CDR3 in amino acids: CASSQLDSYYTF. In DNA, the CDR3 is TGTGCCAGCAGCCAATTGGACAGCTACTACACCTTC.

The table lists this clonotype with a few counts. The chain's CDR3 is CSASGSSGYNEQFF. The CDR3 DNA sequence: TGCAGTGCGAGTGGGTCTAGCGGTTACAATGAGCAGTTCTTC. The rearrangement uses TRBV20-1 and TRBJ2-1, with 7 bases aligning to TRBD2. The CDR3 contains 14 residues. Losses at the gene ends were 6 bases for V and 4 bases for J; bases not matched to a gene: 9. CDR1 is DFQATT, CDR2 SNEGSKA, per germline (reference sequence).

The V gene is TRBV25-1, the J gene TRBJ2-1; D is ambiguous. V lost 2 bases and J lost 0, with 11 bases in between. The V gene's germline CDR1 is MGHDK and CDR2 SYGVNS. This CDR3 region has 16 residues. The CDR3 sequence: CASSEIKYSSYNEQFF. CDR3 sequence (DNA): TGTGCCAGCAGTGAAATAAAGTATAGCTCCTACAATGAGCAGTTCTTC. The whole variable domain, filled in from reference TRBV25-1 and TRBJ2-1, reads EADIYQTPRYLVIGTGKKITLECSQTMGHDKMYWYQQDPGMELHLIHYSYGVNSTEKGDLSSESTVSRIRTEHFPLTLESARPSHTSQYLCASSEIKYSSYNEQFFGPGTRLTVL.

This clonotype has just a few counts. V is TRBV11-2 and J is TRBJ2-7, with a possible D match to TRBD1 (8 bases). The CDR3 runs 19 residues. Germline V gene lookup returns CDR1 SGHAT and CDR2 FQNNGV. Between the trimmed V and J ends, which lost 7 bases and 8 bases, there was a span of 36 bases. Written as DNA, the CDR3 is TGTGCCAGCACCCCGTCAAGGACAGGGCCGGGGGGTGGAACGAGGAAGCAGTACTTC. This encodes CASTPSRTGPGGGTRKQYF.

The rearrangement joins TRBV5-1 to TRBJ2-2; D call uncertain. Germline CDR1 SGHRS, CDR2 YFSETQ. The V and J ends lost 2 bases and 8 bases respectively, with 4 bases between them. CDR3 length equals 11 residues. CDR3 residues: CASSFLGELFF. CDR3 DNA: TGCGCCAGCAGCTTCCTTGGGGAGCTGTTTTTT.

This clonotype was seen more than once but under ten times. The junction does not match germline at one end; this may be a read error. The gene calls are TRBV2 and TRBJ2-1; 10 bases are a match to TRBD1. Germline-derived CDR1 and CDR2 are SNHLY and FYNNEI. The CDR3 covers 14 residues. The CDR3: CASGETGGRNEQFF. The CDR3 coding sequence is TGTGCCAGCGGTGAGACAGGGGGCAGGAATGAGCAGTTCTTC.

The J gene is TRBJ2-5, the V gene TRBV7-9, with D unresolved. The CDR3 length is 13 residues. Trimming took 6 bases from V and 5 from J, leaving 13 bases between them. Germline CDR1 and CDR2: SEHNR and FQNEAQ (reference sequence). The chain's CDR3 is CASSQHVVETQYF. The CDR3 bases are TGTGCCAGCAGTCAACACGTGGTGGAGACCCAGTACTTC. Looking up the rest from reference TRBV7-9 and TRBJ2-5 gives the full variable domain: DTGVSQNPRHKITKRGQNVTFRCDPISEHNRLYWYRQTLGQGPEFLTYFQNEAQLEKSRLLSDRFSAERPKGSFSTLEIQRTEQGDSAMYLCASSQHVVETQYFGPGTRLLVL.

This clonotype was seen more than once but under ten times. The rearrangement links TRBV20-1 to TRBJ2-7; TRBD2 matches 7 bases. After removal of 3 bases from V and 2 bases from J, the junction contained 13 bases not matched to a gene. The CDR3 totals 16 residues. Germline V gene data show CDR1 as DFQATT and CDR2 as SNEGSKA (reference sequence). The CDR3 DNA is TGCAGTGCTAGTAGGAGCTGGGGACTAACACCCTACGAGCAGTACTTC. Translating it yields CSASRSWGLTPYEQYF.

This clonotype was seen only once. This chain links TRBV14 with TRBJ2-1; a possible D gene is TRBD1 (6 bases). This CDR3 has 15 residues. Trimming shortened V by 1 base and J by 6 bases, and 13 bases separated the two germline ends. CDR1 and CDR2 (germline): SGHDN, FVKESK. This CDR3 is CASSQVQGASNEQFF. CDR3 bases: TGTGCCAGCAGCCAAGTACAGGGAGCCAGCAATGAGCAGTTCTTC.

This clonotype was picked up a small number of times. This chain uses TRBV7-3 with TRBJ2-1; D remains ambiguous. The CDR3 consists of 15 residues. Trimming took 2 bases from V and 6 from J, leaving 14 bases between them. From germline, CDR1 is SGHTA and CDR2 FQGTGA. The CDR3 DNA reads TGTGCCAGCAGCTTAGGTGGCCCGGTGGGCAATGAGCAGTTCTTC. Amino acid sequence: CASSLGGPVGNEQFF.

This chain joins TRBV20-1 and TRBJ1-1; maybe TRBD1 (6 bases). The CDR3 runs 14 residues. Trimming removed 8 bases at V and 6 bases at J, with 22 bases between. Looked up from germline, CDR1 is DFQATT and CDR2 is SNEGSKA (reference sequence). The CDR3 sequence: CSTRIGRGRSEAFF. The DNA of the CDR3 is TGCAGTACAAGAATTGGCAGGGGTCGGTCTGAAGCTTTCTTT.

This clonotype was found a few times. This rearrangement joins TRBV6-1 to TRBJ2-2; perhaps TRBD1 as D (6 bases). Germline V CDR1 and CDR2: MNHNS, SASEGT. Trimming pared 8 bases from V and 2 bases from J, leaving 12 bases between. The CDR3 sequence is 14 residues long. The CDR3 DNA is TGTGCCAGCGCCGGGACAACTAACACCGGGGAGCTGTTTTTT. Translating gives CASAGTTNTGELFF.

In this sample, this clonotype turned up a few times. The CDR3 reads CASSPRPDSWDGYTF. The CDR3 region has the DNA TGTGCCAGCAGCCCCCGCCCCGACAGTTGGGATGGCTACACCTTC. This rearrangement joins TRBV11-1 to TRBJ1-2; D is possibly TRBD1 (5 bases). The CDR3 has 15 residues. Germline CDR1 and CDR2: SGHAT and FQDESV (reference sequence). Trimming removed 5 bases at V and 6 bases at J, with 19 bases between.

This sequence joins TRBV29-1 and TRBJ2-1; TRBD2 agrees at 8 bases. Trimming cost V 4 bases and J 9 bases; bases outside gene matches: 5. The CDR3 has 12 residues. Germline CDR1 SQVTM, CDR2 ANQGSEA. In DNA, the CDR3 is TGCAGCGTTGTTGCGGGAGGTATTGAGCAGTTCTTC. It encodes CSVVAGGIEQFF.

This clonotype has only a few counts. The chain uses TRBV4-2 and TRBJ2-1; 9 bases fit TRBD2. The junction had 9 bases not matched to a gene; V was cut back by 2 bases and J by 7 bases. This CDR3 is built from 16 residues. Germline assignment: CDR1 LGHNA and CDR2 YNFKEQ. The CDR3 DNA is TGTGCCAGCAGCCAACGAGTAGCGGGGGAGGGTAATGAGCAGTTCTTC. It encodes CASSQRVAGEGNEQFF.

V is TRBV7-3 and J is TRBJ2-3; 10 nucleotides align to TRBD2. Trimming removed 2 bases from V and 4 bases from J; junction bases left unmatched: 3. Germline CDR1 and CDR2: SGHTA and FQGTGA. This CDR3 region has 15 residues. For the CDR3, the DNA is TGTGCCAGCAGCTTACTAGCGGGAGTGCCAGATACGCAGTATTTT. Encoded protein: CASSLLAGVPDTQYF.

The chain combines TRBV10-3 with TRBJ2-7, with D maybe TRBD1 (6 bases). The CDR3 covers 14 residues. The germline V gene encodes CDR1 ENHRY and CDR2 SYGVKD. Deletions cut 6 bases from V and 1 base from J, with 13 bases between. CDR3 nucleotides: TGTGCCATCAGGGATCGGGACACTTCCTACGAGCAGTACTTC. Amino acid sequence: CAIRDRDTSYEQYF.

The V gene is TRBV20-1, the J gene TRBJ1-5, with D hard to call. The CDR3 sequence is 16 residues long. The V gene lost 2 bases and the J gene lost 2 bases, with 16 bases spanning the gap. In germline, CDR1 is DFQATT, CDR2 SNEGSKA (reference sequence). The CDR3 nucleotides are TGCAGTGCTAGAATGGTCGCGCAAAGTGGCAATCAGCCCCAGCATTTT. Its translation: CSARMVAQSGNQPQHF.